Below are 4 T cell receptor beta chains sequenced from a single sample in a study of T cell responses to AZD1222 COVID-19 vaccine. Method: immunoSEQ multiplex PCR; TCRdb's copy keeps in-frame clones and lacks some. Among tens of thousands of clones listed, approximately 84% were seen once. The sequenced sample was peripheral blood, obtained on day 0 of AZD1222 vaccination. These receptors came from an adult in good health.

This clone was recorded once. The CDR3 DNA reads as TGTGCCAGCAGACAGGACAGGGGGTACAACGTCCTGACTTTC. Protein product: CASRQDRGYNVLTF. The chain joins TRBV28 to TRBJ2-6; 10 nucleotides align to TRBD1. CDR3 size: 14 residues. Trimming removed 6 bases from V and 9 bases from J; junction bases left unmatched: 5. The germline V gene has CDR1 MDHEN and CDR2 SYDVKM.

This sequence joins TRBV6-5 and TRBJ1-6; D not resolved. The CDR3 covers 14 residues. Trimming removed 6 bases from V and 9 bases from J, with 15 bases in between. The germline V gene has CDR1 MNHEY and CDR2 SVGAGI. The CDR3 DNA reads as TGTGCCAGCAGCGAGATAAGCTCGCTTTCACCCCTCCACTTT. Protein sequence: CASSEISSLSPLHF.

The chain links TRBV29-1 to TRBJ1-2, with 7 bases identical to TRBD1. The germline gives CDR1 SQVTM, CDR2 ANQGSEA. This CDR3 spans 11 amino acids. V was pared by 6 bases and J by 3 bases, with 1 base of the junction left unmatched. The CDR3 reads CSVGQYYGYTF. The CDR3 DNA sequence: TGCAGCGTGGGACAGTACTATGGCTACACCTTC.

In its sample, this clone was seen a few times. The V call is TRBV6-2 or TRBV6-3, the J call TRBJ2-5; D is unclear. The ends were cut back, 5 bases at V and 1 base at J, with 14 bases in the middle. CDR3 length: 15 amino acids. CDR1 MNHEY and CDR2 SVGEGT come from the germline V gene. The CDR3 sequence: CASSTGINSQETQYF. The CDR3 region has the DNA TGTGCCAGCAGTACCGGCATCAATTCCCAAGAGACCCAGTACTTC.